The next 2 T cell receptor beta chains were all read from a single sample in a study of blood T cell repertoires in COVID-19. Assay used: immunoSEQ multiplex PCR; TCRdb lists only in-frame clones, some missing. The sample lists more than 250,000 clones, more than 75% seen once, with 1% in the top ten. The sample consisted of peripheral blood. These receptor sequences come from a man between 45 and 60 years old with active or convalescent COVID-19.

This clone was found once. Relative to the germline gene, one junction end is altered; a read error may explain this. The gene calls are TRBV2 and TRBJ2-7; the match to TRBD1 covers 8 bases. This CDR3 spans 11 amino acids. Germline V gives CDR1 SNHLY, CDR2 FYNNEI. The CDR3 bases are TGTGCCAGCAGTGAAGGGACAGGGCCCCTCTTC. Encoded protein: CASSEGTGPLF.

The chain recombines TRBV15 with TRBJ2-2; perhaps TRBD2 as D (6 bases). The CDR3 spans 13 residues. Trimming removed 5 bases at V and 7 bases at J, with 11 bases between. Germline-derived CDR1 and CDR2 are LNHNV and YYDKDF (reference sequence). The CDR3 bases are TGTGCCACCAGCGGAAGACTAGGCGGGGAGCTGTTTTTT. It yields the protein CATSGRLGGELFF.